This T cell receptor (beta chain) is drawn from a study of T cell repertoires in cytomegalovirus infection. Looking at the study overall: Use of recently identified HLA-C-restricted and well-studied HLA-B-restricted CMV epitopes was part of the study. An indication of both CMV infection and matching HLA type came from public TCR beta signatures. Notes on the study in general: CMV carriers having the relevant HLA were flagged by cumulative public TCR beta family frequency. There were HLA-C-restricted CMV-specific TCR beta clonotypes dominating the ex vivo response.

Germline CDR1 and CDR2: SGHTA and FQGNSA. Trimming removed 1 base from V and 1 base from J, with 13 bases in between. The CDR3 has 16 amino acids. This clonotype was seen ten or more times. Its antigen is undetermined. TCRdb passed the reads through MiXCR, listing each CDR3 protein once. The sample contains some 500,000 distinct CDR3 sequences, 30% to 40% of which appear only once. V and J are TRBV7-2 and TRBJ1-1; weak D call: TRBD1 (6 bases). The material sequenced was cultured PBMCs, taken from culture after CMV antigen stimulation. The source of this sequence is a human donor in good health (CMV status not recorded). Some clones in this sample may be carry-over from other donors' samples. CDR3 sequence reads: CASSLVSGARNTEAFF. The CDR3 DNA reads as TGTGCCAGCAGCTTAGTGTCGGGGGCGCGGAACACTGAAGCTTTCTTT. Looking up the rest from reference TRBV7-2 and TRBJ1-1 gives the full variable domain: GAGVSQSPSNKVTEKGKDVELRCDPISGHTALYWYRQSLGQGLEFLIYFQGNSAPDKSGLPSDRFSAERTGGSVSTLTIQRTQQEDSAVYLCASSLVSGARNTEAFFGQGTRLTVV.